This T cell receptor (beta chain) was sequenced for a study of blood T cell repertoires in COVID-19 (dated by TCRdb to 2020 to 2022). Some background on the complete study: The collaborator samples originated in the United States, Italy and Spain and spanned the acute and convalescent phases of COVID-19. The prospective study material was composed of cDNA or gDNA derived from T cells, B-cell-depleted T cells, or PBMCs. The dataset comprised deeply sampled blood TCRbeta repertoires from subjects exposed to, actively infected with, or recovered from COVID-19. The repertoires were released in a freely available public database meant as a resource for research on the immune response to SARS-CoV-2. Samples were obtained from the ongoing ImmuneRACE study (first 160 participants) and from 1,000 to 1,500 subjects provided by 6 global collaborators. Nearly every sample came with metadata listing a de-identified subject ID, COVID-19 status, age in years and sex. Where HLA class I and class II types were available, the types were taken from metadata supplied by the sample provider, not from assay-based typing. The study at large found these results: Clinical and demographic metadata were provided uncurated, with the amount varying by source and participant.

Turning to this clone: Its antigen is unknown. No per-base quality is available; no much larger clone lies one base away.

In the prospective study, participants were about 18 to 100 years old, resided in fewer than 25 geographic areas of the United States, and were enrolled through a virtual design. Cohort assignment in the prospective study relied on participant-reported clinical history from a screening survey and a study questionnaire. For ImmuneRACE Cohort 3, a participant was defined as recovered based on two consecutive negative NP/OP PCR tests, clearance by a healthcare professional, or resolution of symptoms. Each participant in the prospective study had whole blood, serum and a nasopharyngeal or oropharyngeal swab collected by mobile phlebotomists. Participants in the prospective study had the option to provide additional blood draws and questionnaires over a 2-month period. Before DNA extraction, blood samples from the prospective study were shipped at room temperature or frozen. According to the germline V gene, CDR1 reads SGHAT and CDR2 reads FQNNGV. From the cysteine through the phenylalanine, the CDR3 covers 16 amino acids. Only the CDR3 DNA is retained, 48 bases long and in frame from the first base. V is cut by 0 bases and J by 4 bases, and the space between the germline ends is 15 bases.

TCRbeta CDR3 regions were amplified from genomic DNA using the immunoSEQ Assay, a bias-controlled multiplex PCR. Under the source paper's analysis protocol: Nucleated cell counts per sample were estimated from amplification of reference gene primers within the assay. Sequence reads were collapsed and filtered to measure the absolute abundance of every unique TCRbeta CDR3 rearrangement. For each sample, productive Simpson clonality was calculated as the square root of Simpson's diversity index over productive rearrangements. TCRdb retrieved this table from immuneACCESS and kept in-frame rearrangements only. Not all clones are present; in checked studies, unresolved V genes account for under half, and no reason is known for the remainder. V, J and clone size were drawn from that table, and D and trimming were deduced from the DNA. The sample has a few hundred thousand clones on record, 75% to 90% of them singletons. Under 9.5% of the sample belongs to the ten largest clones.

This chain joins TRBV11-2 to TRBJ1-2; TRBD1 is perhaps the D gene, given 5 matching bases. This TCR derives from a woman aged 60-75 years who had recovered from COVID-19. The sequencing sample was made of PBMCs or T cells enriched from blood (not recorded which). The CDR3 protein: CASSLDRQGLIYGYTF. The DNA sequence is given as TGTGCCAGCAGCTTAGATCGCCAGGGCCTCATCTATGGCTACACCTTC.